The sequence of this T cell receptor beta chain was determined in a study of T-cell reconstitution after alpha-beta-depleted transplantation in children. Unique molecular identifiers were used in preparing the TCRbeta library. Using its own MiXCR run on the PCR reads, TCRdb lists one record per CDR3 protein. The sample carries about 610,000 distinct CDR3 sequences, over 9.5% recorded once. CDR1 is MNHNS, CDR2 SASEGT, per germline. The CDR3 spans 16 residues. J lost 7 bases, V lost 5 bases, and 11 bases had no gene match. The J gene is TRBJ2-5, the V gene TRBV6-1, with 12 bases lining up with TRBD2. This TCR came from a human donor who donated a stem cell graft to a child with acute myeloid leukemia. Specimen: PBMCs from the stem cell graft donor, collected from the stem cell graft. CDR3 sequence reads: CASSTFLAGGPGTQYF. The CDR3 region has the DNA TGTGCCAGCAGTACCTTTCTAGCGGGAGGGCCGGGGACCCAGTACTTC.